This T cell receptor beta chain was sequenced in a study of blood T cell repertoires in COVID-19. Study information: PBMCs, B-cell-depleted T cells, or T cells provided the cDNA or gDNA that made up the material.

CDR3 length: 15 amino acids. Germline V gene data show CDR1 as SGDLS and CDR2 as YYNGEE. Trimming removed 3 bases from V and 0 bases from J; junction bases left unmatched: 2. Original analysis: Estimation of nucleated cell counts relied on the amplification of reference gene primers. Assay used: immunoSEQ multiplex PCR; TCRdb lists only in-frame clones, some missing. For V, J and clone size, that table is used; D and trimming come from the DNA. The sample lists just over 15,000 clones; approximately 90% were seen once. This TCR came from a man in his sixties with acute or convalescent COVID-19. The chain employs TRBV9 and TRBJ2-2; 7 bases fit TRBD2. The sample taken for sequencing was peripheral blood. The CDR3 bases are TGTGCCAGCAGCGCGAGCGGGACGAACACCGGGGAGCTGTTTTTT. It translates to CASSASGTNTGELFF.